The clone carrying this T cell receptor beta chain was picked up a small number of times. Antigen: not known. From germline, CDR1 is SGHDT and CDR2 YYEEEE. The V end lost 1 base, the J end lost 3 bases, and 14 bases lay between the germline ends. This CDR3 is 16 amino acids long. The data are from a study of cytomegalovirus exposure and HLA in healthy donors. Study-level points and caveats: Presence/absence analyses assumed roughly uniform sequencing depth across donors, which may not hold.

A multiplex PCR was run with 60 Vbeta primers and 13 Jbeta primers. Profiling relied on immunoSEQ multiplex PCR, and the TCRdb table lists in-frame clones only, not all of them. The sample consists of 150,000 to 200,000 clones, 80% of them appearing once. Material: PBMCs. The chain employs TRBV5-6 and TRBJ2-1; D gene uncertain. This receptor was obtained from a male donor in good health and CMV-seropositive. The CDR3: CASSLLWSADYNEQFF. Written as DNA, the CDR3 is TGTGCCAGCAGCTTGCTATGGAGCGCCGACTACAATGAGCAGTTCTTC.